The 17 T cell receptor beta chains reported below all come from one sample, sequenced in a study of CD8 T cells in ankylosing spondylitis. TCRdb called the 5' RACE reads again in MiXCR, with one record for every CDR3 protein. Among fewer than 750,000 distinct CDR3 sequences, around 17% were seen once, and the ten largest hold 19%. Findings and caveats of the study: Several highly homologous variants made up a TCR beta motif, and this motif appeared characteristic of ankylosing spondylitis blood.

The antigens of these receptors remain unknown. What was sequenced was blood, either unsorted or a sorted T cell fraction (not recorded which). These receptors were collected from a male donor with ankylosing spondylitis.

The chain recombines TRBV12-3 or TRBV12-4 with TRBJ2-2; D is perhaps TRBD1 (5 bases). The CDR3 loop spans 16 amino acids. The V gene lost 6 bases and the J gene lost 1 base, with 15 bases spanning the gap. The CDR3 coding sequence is TGTGCCAGCAGCACCACCACCACAGGGAACACCGGGGAGCTGTTTTTT. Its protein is CASSTTTTGNTGELFF.

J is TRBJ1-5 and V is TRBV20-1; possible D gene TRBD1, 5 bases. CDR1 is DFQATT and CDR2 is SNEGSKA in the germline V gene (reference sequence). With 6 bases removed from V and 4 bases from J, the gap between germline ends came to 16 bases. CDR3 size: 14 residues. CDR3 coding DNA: TGCAGTGCCATTCCAGATCAGGGTAATCAGCCCCAGCATTTT. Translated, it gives CSAIPDQGNQPQHF.

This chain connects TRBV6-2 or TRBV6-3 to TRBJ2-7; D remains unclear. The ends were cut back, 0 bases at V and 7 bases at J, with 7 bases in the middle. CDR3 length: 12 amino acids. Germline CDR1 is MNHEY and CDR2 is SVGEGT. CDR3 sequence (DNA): TGTGCCAGCAGTTACTCACTCAGAGAGCAGTACTTC. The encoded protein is CASSYSLREQYF.

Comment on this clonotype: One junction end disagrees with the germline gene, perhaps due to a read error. The CDR3 sequence: CASTLGARWSYEQYF. CDR3 sequence (DNA): TGTGCCAGCACCTTGGGGGCTCGTTGGTCCTACGAGCAGTACTTC. The chain joins TRBV5-6 to TRBJ2-7, with D tentatively TRBD1 (6 bases). Germline CDR1 and CDR2: SGHDT and YYEEEE. CDR3 length: 15 residues.

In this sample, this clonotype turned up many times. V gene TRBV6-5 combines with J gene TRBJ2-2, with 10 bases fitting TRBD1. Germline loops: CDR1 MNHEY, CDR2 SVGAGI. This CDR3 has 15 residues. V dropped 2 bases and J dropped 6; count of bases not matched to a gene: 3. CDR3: CASSYGTGVPGELFF. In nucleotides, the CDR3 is TGTGCCAGCAGTTACGGGACAGGGGTTCCCGGGGAGCTGTTTTTT.

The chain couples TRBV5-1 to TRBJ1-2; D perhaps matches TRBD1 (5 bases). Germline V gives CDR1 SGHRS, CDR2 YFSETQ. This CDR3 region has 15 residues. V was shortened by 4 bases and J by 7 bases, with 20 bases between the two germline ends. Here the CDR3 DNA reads TGCGCCAGCAGCACCGTCGGGGGGGACGTGGTTGGCTACACCTTC. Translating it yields CASSTVGGDVVGYTF. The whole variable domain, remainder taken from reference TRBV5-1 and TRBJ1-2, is KAGVTQTPRYLIKTRGQQVTLSCSPISGHRSVSWYQQTPGQGLQFLFEYFSETQRNKGNFPGRFSGRQFSNSRSEMNVSTLELGDSALYLCASSTVGGDVVGYTFGSGTRLTVV.

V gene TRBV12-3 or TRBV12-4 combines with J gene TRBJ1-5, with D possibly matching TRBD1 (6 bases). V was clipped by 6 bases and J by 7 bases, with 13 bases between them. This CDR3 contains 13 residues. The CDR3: CASSTGGRQPQHF. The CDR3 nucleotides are TGTGCCAGCAGCACGGGGGGGCGACAGCCCCAGCATTTT.

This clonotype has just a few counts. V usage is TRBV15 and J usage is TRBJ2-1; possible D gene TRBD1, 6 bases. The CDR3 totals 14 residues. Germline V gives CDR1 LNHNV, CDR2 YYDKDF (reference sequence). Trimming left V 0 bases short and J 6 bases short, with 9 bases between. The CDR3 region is CATSRDATGNEQFF. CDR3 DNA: TGTGCCACCAGCAGAGACGCGACAGGCAATGAGCAGTTCTTC.

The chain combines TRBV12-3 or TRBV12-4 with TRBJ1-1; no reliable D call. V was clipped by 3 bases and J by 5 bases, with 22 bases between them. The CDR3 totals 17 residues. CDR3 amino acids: CASSFGGPGSAGTEAFF. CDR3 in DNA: TGTGCCAGCAGTTTTGGCGGACCGGGTTCAGCGGGGACTGAAGCTTTCTTT.

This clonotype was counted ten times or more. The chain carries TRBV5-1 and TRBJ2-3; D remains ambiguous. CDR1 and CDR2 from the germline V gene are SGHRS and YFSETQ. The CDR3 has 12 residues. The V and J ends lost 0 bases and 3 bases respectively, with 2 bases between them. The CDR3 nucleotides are TGCGCCAGCAGCTTGGAAACAGATACGCAGTATTTT. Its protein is CASSLETDTQYF.

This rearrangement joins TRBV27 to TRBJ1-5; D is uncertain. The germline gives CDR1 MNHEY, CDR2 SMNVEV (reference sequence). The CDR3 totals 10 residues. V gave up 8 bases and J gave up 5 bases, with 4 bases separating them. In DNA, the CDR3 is TGTGCCAGCGGGTATCAGCCCCAGCATTTT. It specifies CASGYQPQHF.

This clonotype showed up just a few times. The CDR3, as DNA: TGTGCCAGCGGGGGGGGGAATAGCAATCAGCCCCAGCATTTT. This encodes CASGGGNSNQPQHF. J is TRBJ1-5 and V is TRBV7-9, with a possible D match to TRBD1 (5 bases). CDR1 and CDR2 from the germline V gene are SEHNR and FQNEAQ (reference sequence). V dropped 8 bases and J dropped 0 bases, with 11 bases sitting between them. The CDR3 is 14 amino acids.

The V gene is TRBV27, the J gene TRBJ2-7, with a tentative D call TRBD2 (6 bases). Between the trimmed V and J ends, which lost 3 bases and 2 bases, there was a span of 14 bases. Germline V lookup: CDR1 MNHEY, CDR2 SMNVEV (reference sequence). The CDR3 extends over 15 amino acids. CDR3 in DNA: TGTGCCAGCAGTTTTGGCCTAGCGTATACCTACGAGCAGTACTTC. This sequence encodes CASSFGLAYTYEQYF.

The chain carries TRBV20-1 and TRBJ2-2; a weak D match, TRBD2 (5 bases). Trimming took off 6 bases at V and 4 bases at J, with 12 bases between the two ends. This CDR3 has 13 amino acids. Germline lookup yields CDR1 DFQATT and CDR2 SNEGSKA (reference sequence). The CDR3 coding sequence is TGCAGTGCCACCACTAGTTCCACCGGGGAGCTGTTTTTT. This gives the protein CSATTSSTGELFF.

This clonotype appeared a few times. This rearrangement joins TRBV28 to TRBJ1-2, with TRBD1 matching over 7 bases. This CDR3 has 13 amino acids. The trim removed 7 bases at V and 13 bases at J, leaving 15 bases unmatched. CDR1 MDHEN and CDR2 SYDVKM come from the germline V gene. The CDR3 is CASILTTGYSPTF. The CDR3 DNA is TGTGCCAGCATCCTGACGACAGGGTACTCTCCCACCTTC.

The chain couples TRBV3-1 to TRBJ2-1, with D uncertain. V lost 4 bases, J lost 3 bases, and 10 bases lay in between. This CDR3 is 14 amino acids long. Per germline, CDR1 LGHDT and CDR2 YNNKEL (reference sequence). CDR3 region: CASSPLWNYNEQFF. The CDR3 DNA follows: TGTGCCAGCAGCCCGCTGTGGAACTACAATGAGCAGTTCTTC.

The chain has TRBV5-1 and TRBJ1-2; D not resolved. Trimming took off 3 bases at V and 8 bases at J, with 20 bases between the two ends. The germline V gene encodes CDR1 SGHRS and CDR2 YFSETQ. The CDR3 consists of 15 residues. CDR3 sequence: CASSSPQPGWNGYTF. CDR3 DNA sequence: TGCGCCAGCAGCTCCCCCCAACCAGGTTGGAACGGCTACACCTTC.